The clone carrying this T cell receptor beta chain was picked up many times. Its antigen is currently unknown. These data originate in a study of response to subunit inactivated influenza vaccine. TCRdb fed the RT-PCR reads into MiXCR, producing one record per CDR3 protein. Of under 550,000 distinct CDR3 sequences listed, 6.5% to 8% were seen once; the top ten hold 10% to 15%. V lost 6 bases and J 6 bases, leaving 18 bases between the germline ends. Germline V gene sequence: CDR1 SQVTM, CDR2 ANQGSEA. CDR3 length equals 13 residues. Study observations and caveats: The authors suggested that few new T cells are recruited per seasonal influenza vaccination.

Sequences were derived from PBMCs from blood, sampled 23 to 25 months after vaccination. The receptor comes from a man between 50 and 70 years old who received an inactivated influenza vaccine. The V gene is TRBV29-1, the J gene TRBJ2-7; D might be TRBD2 (6 bases). Here the CDR3 DNA reads TGCAGCGTCGCTTCGTTGGGAGGCGGCGAGCAGTACTTC. It yields the protein CSVASLGGGEQYF.